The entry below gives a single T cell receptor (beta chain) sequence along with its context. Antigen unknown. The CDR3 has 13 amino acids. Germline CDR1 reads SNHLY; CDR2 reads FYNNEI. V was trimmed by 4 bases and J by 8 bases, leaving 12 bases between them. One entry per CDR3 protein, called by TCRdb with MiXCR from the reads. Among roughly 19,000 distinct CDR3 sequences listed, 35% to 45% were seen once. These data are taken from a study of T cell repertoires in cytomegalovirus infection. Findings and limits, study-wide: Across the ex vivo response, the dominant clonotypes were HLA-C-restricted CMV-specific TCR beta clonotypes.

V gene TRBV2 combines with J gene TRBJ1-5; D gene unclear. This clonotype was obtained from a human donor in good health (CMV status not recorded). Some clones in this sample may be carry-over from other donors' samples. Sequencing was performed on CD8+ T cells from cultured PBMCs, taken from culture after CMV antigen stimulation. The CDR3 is CASSGTPGEPQHF. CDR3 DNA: TGTGCCAGCAGTGGGACCCCCGGGGAGCCCCAGCATTTT.